The clone carrying this TCR beta chain was seen a single time. What it recognizes is unknown. The source of the sample is a study of cytomegalovirus exposure and HLA in healthy donors. This CDR3 contains 14 residues. The V gene's germline CDR1 is SGHKS and CDR2 YYEKEE (reference sequence). Between the trimmed V and J ends, which lost 0 bases and 1 base, there was a span of 8 bases. Regarding the study as a whole: It was in a later analysis that TCR association rates were seen to vary by HLA locus, highest for DRB1 and lowest for HLA-C. Presence/absence analyses assumed roughly uniform sequencing depth across donors, which may not hold. Later on, an analysis found that several of the most significant clusters appeared to be linked to common viral pathogens, which included parvovirus B19.

It was with 60 Vbeta and 13 Jbeta primers that the PCR ran. Under the authors' procedure: Later work found approximately 80 million unique TCR beta chains, with around 10 million shared. Generated by immunoSEQ multiplex PCR, the TCRdb table keeps only in-frame clones and is missing some. The V and J calls and clone size are taken from that table; D and trimming were inferred from the DNA. The repertoire holds about 120,000 clones, 73% seen once, with more than 0.7% in the top ten. What was sequenced was PBMCs. The TCR originated in a woman in her thirties in good health and CMV-seronegative. This chain uses TRBV5-5 with TRBJ2-7; tentative D call: TRBD2 (5 bases). The CDR3 bases are TGTGCCAGCAGCTTGGTAACGGGATCCTACGAGCAGTACTTC. Amino acid sequence: CASSLVTGSYEQYF.